The entry below describes one T cell receptor beta chain. The antigen remains undetermined. The data belong to a study of shared clonotypes between healthy human individuals. The repertoire was sequenced with immunoSEQ multiplex PCR; TCRdb's copy has only in-frame clones and lacks some. The sample lists 2,100,000 or so clones, approximately 94% occurring once. V gave up 2 bases and J gave up 4 bases; unmatched junction bases: 7. The length of the CDR3 is 17 residues. Germline V lookup: CDR1 KGHSH, CDR2 LQKENI. The study, taken as a whole, reports: Naive subsets tended to show greater estimated richness than memory subsets. Depth was large, yet rarefaction showed that sorted-subset sequencing was incomplete. Sample collection involved blood only; tissue repertoires are likely different.

The receptor comes from a man aged 18 to 29 in good health. The chain couples TRBV18 to TRBJ2-5; TRBD2 agrees at 13 bases. The specimen sequenced was naive CD4+ T cells sorted from blood. Regarding subset: CD45RA+ positively selected. The CDR3 nucleotides read TGTGCCAGCTCACCAACTAGCGGGAGGGCCTCGGGAGAGACCCAGTACTTC. As protein: CASSPTSGRASGETQYF.